The 21 T cell receptor beta chains below all came from one sample that was sequenced in a study of T cell repertoires in cytomegalovirus infection. A single record per CDR3 protein comes from TCRdb applying MiXCR to the reads. The sample has 740,000 or so distinct CDR3 sequences, approximately 34% seen once; the top ten hold around 2.8%. Input material: PBMCs. The receptors were sampled from a human donor in good health (CMV status not recorded). Some clones in this sample may be carry-over from other donors' samples.

CDR3 protein: CASSHLGTGGKGSPLHF. CDR3 DNA sequence: TGTGCCAGCAGCCATTTAGGAACAGGGGGCAAGGGATCACCCCTCCACTTT. The chain carries TRBV7-2 and TRBJ1-6, with 9 bases that match TRBD1. Germline V gene data show CDR1 as SGHTA and CDR2 as FQGNSA. The CDR3 spans 17 residues. The ends lost 5 bases at V and 10 bases at J; junction bases unmatched: 15.

This rearrangement joins TRBV7-8 to TRBJ1-6; a weak D match, TRBD1 (5 bases). This CDR3 is 15 amino acids long. Germline V gives CDR1 SGHVS, CDR2 FQNEAQ. Trimming cost V 4 bases and J 9 bases, with 16 bases left between them. The CDR3: CASSSRAGEGSPLHF. In DNA, the CDR3 is TGTGCCAGCAGCTCCCGGGCGGGGGAAGGTTCACCCCTCCACTTT.

V usage is TRBV30 and J usage is TRBJ2-7, with D perhaps TRBD2 (6 bases). Germline CDR1 is GTSNPN and CDR2 is SVGIG (reference sequence). The CDR3 covers 16 residues. V lost 0 bases and J 0 bases, leaving 15 bases between the germline ends. In DNA form, the CDR3 reads TGTGCCTGGAGTGTACGGGCGGGGAAAATCTCCTACGAGCAGTACTTC. This translates into CAWSVRAGKISYEQYF.

This clonotype was seen a few times. CDR3 in DNA: TGCGCCAGCAGTACAGAAGACGACACTGAAGCTTTCTTT. It encodes CASSTEDDTEAFF. This chain links TRBV5-1 with TRBJ1-1; unclear D gene. Trimming stripped 5 bases from V and 3 bases from J, with 11 bases between. This CDR3 comprises 13 residues. Germline CDR1 SGHRS, CDR2 YFSETQ.

This clonotype was picked up one time. The V call is TRBV6-8, the J call TRBJ2-2; the match to TRBD2 covers 15 bases. Germline V gene lookup returns CDR1 MNHGY and CDR2 SAAAGT. CDR3 size: 15 residues. J gave up 5 bases and V 7 bases, and 2 bases lay outside the gene matches. The CDR3 region is CASKGLAGGTGELFF. The DNA for the CDR3 is TGTGCCAGCAAGGGACTAGCGGGGGGTACCGGGGAGCTGTTTTTT.

This clonotype showed up just a few times. V and J are TRBV7-2 and TRBJ2-3; 12 nucleotides line up with TRBD2. This CDR3 is built from 17 residues. Per the germline V gene, CDR1 is SGHTA and CDR2 is FQGNSA. Losses at the gene ends were 1 base for V and 5 bases for J; bases not matched to a gene: 7. The chain's CDR3 is CASSLVASGGARDTQYF. CDR3 in DNA: TGTGCCAGCAGCTTAGTGGCTAGCGGGGGGGCCAGAGATACGCAGTATTTT.

V and J are TRBV20-1 and TRBJ2-2; D is perhaps TRBD1 or TRBD2 (5 bases each). The germline V and J ends were trimmed by 0 bases and 6 bases, with 8 bases remaining between them. Germline CDR1 and CDR2: DFQATT and SNEGSKA (reference sequence). The CDR3 spans 13 residues. CDR3 bases: TGCAGTGCTAGAGATTTGGGGGCCGGGGAGCTGTTTTTT. Translated, it gives CSARDLGAGELFF.

CDR3 loop: CASHQGAGPYGYTF. CDR3 DNA sequence: TGTGCCAGCCACCAGGGGGCTGGTCCCTATGGCTACACCTTC. The chain has TRBV25-1 and TRBJ1-2; 8 bases are a match to TRBD1. The CDR3 totals 14 residues. V gave up 8 bases and J gave up 4 bases; unmatched junction bases: 9. In germline, CDR1 is MGHDK, CDR2 SYGVNS.

This chain links TRBV12-3 or TRBV12-4 with TRBJ2-1; the D is unclear. The CDR3 is 13 amino acids. Trimming pared 5 bases from V and 15 bases from J, leaving 20 bases between. The CDR3 protein is CASSPTTPVGMFF. The CDR3 DNA follows: TGTGCCAGCAGTCCAACAACTCCTGTGGGGATGTTCTTC.

This clonotype was seen a handful of times. The rearrangement joins TRBV28 to TRBJ1-1, with D possibly TRBD1 on 6 matching bases. The CDR3 runs 16 residues. V lost 2 bases and J lost 2, with 15 bases in between. Germline CDR1 reads MDHEN; CDR2 reads SYDVKM. Written as DNA, the CDR3 is TGTGCCAGCAGTTTAGACCAGGGGATTAGTAACACTGAAGCTTTCTTT. Protein: CASSLDQGISNTEAFF.

In this sample, this clonotype turned up a few times. The chain links TRBV10-3 to TRBJ1-1; maybe TRBD1 (6 bases). V lost 7 bases to trimming and J lost 1 base, with 10 bases between them. CDR1 and CDR2 from the germline V gene are ENHRY and SYGVKD. This CDR3 contains 13 residues. As DNA, the CDR3 is TGTGCCATCAAGGGGGGTCAGAACACTGAAGCTTTCTTT. It encodes CAIKGGQNTEAFF.

The rearrangement uses TRBV6-5 and TRBJ1-1; D gene ambiguous. CDR1 and CDR2 from the germline V gene are MNHEY and SVGAGI. The V and J ends lost 1 base and 4 bases respectively, with 13 bases between them. This CDR3 spans 15 amino acids. For the CDR3, the DNA is TGTGCCAGCAGTTACTGGGCCCAGCGAGGCACTGAAGCTTTCTTT. Translating gives CASSYWAQRGTEAFF.

A few counts support this clonotype. V and J are TRBV11-2 and TRBJ2-7, with D possibly TRBD2 on 6 matching bases. The CDR3 spans 14 residues. V shed 3 bases and J shed 4 bases, with 13 bases lying between them. Germline values: CDR1 SGHAT, CDR2 FQNNGV. This CDR3 reads CASSFGDWGYEQYF. The CDR3 nucleotides read TGTGCCAGCAGCTTCGGGGACTGGGGGTACGAGCAGTACTTC.

V usage is TRBV7-2 and J usage is TRBJ2-5; 8 bases are a match to TRBD1. The V and J ends lost 5 bases and 4 bases, in that order; junction bases with no gene match: 3. CDR1 and CDR2 (germline): SGHTA, FQGNSA. The CDR3 runs to 13 residues. This chain's CDR3 is CASSTQGGETQYF. The CDR3 nucleotides are TGTGCCAGCAGCACACAGGGGGGAGAGACCCAGTACTTC.

This clonotype was picked up a small number of times. The chain links TRBV28 to TRBJ2-3, with no clear D. The CDR3 consists of 16 residues. Germline values: CDR1 MDHEN, CDR2 SYDVKM. Trimming shortened V by 5 bases and J by 1 base, and 16 bases separated the two germline ends. In DNA, the CDR3 is TGTGCCAGCAGTGCCACGCAAGGTTGGGGCACAGATACGCAGTATTTT. Its translation is CASSATQGWGTDTQYF.

This clonotype was found once. In this CDR3 the conserved last residue, phenylalanine or tryptophan, is missing, so a read error is likely. The rearrangement uses TRBV6-5 and TRBJ2-7, with TRBD1 matching over 9 bases. CDR1 and CDR2 from the germline V gene are MNHEY and SVGAGI. The CDR3 spans 14 residues. V lost 5 bases and J lost 7; bases outside the gene matches: 9. The CDR3 here is CASSTRTGAKEQYL. The DNA of the CDR3 is TGTGCCAGCAGTACCCGGACAGGGGCGAAGGAGCAGTACTTA.

The V and J genes are TRBV11-3 and TRBJ2-5, with no clear D. The CDR3 covers 15 residues. Between the trimmed V and J ends, which lost 1 base and 0 bases, there was a span of 9 bases. CDR1 SGHNT and CDR2 YENEEA come from the germline V gene. The CDR3: CASSLGGSYQETQYF. The CDR3, as DNA: TGTGCCAGCAGCTTAGGGGGATCGTACCAAGAGACCCAGTACTTC.

Remarks on this clonotype: The CDR3 does not end in the conserved phenylalanine or tryptophan, so this is likely a read error. The chain recombines TRBV5-1 with TRBJ2-5, with a weak D call TRBD1 (5 bases). Germline V gives CDR1 SGHRS, CDR2 YFSETQ. The CDR3 length is 15 residues. Trimming pared 3 bases from V and 1 base from J, leaving 13 bases between. The CDR3 sequence: CASSSWAGLQETQYL. The CDR3 DNA follows: TGCGCCAGCAGCTCTTGGGCAGGGCTCCAAGAGACCCAGTACTTA.

The chain employs TRBV11-2 and TRBJ1-1; a weak D match, TRBD1 (5 bases). CDR3 length equals 11 residues. The V end was cut by 7 bases, the J end by 8 bases, with 11 bases between. Germline CDR1 and CDR2: SGHAT and FQNNGV. In DNA form, the CDR3 reads TGTGCCAGCACCAGGGTCAGGGAAGCTTTCTTT. Its translation is CASTRVREAFF.

This clonotype was seen only a few times. The rearrangement uses TRBV12-3 or TRBV12-4 and TRBJ1-1, with D hard to call. The CDR3 consists of 13 residues. The germline V and J ends were trimmed by 9 bases and 1 base, with 12 bases remaining between them. The chain's CDR3 is CASEEGENTEAFF. CDR3 sequence (DNA): TGTGCCAGTGAAGAGGGTGAGAACACTGAAGCTTTCTTT.

This clonotype has only a few counts. V usage is TRBV19 and J usage is TRBJ1-1; 11 bases agree with TRBD1. J was trimmed by 6 bases and V by 7 bases; bases with no gene match: 10. Germline V gives CDR1 LNHDA, CDR2 SQIVND (reference sequence). The CDR3 has 15 amino acids. CDR3 DNA: TGTGCCAGTACCATAGGGGGGACAGGGGGGGCTGAAGCTTTCTTT. Translated, it gives CASTIGGTGGAEAFF.